This TCR beta chain was identified in a study of spatial heterogeneity in lung cancer. Time point in this sample: sample taken at primary tumor resection. Germline trimming cut 3 bases from V and 0 bases from J; bases unmatched to any gene: 4. The CDR3 extends over 16 amino acids. Germline CDR1 reads LGHNA; CDR2 reads YNFKEQ. Each CDR3 protein is one row after TCRdb ran MiXCR on the 5' RACE reads. The sample carries 20,000 to 25,000 distinct CDR3 sequences, roughly 6.7% recorded once. Findings of the study overall: Counts of expanded alpha and beta TCRs within tumors tracked the tumor nonsynonymous mutation count.

This clonotype has a count of ten or more. Its antigen is unknown. This sample comprised lung tumor tissue, obtained at surgery. The chain couples TRBV4-2 to TRBJ2-2, with 7 bases matching TRBD1. This sequence originates from a male donor with early-stage non-small cell lung cancer. The CDR3 nucleotides read TGTGCCAGCAGCCAGGGGACAGCGCCGAACACCGGGGAGCTGTTTTTT. Translating gives CASSQGTAPNTGELFF.